The clone carrying this T cell receptor beta chain was seen more than once but under ten times. The sample is drawn from a study of blood T cell repertoires in COVID-19. V lost 3 bases, J lost 5 bases, and 11 bases lay in between. The length of the CDR3 is 13 residues. The germline gives CDR1 SGHRS, CDR2 YFSETQ. The repertoire was sequenced with immunoSEQ multiplex PCR; TCRdb's copy has only in-frame clones and lacks some. The sample contains approximately 400,000 clones, roughly 77% of which appear only once. The sequencing input was peripheral blood. This sequence was found in a human donor with acute or convalescent COVID-19. The donor label of this sample is uncertain. The chain links TRBV5-1 to TRBJ2-5; TRBD2 might be the D (6 bases). Here the CDR3 reads CASSWGEVETQYF. Written as DNA, the CDR3 is TGCGCCAGCAGCTGGGGGGAGGTGGAGACCCAGTACTTC.